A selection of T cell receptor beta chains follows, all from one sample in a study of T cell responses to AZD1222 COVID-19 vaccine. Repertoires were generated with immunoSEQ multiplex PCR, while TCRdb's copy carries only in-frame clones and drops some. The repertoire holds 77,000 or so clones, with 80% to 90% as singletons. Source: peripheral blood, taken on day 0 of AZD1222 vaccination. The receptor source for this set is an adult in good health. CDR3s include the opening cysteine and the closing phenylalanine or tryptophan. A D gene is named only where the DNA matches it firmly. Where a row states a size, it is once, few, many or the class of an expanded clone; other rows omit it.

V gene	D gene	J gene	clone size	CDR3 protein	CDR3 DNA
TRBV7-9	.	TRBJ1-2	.	CASSLGVGGDNYGYTF	TGTGCCAGCAGCTTAGGAGTGGGGGGGGATAACTATGGCTACACCTTC
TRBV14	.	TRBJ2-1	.	CASSQINNNEQFF	TGTGCCAGCAGCCAAATCAACAACAATGAGCAGTTCTTC
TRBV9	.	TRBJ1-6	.	CASSVGDTSSPLHF	TGTGCCAGCAGCGTAGGAGATACCTCTTCACCCCTCCACTTT
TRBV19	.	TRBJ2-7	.	CASSIPSDYEQYF	TGTGCCAGTAGTATCCCTAGCGACTACGAGCAGTACTTC
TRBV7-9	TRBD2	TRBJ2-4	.	CASSLASGRGVAKNIQYF	TGTGCCAGCAGCTTAGCTAGCGGGAGAGGGGTAGCCAAAAACATTCAGTACTTC
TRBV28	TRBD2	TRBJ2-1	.	CASSAGGPNEQFF	TGTGCCAGCTCGGCGGGAGGGCCTAATGAGCAGTTCTTC
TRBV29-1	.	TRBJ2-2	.	CSVRTVGAGELFF	TGCAGCGTCCGGACAGTTGGGGCCGGGGAGCTGTTTTTT
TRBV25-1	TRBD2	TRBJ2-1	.	CASTPGLANNEQFF	TGTGCCAGCACCCCCGGACTAGCCAACAATGAGCAGTTCTTC
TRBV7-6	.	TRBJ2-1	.	CASSLARRFPYNEQFF	TGTGCCAGCAGCTTAGCGCGCAGATTTCCCTACAATGAGCAGTTCTTC
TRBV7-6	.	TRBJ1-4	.	CASSLVGGRGEKLFF	TGTGCCAGCAGCTTAGTCGGGGGTAGAGGTGAAAAACTGTTTTTT
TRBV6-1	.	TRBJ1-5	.	CASSEHVTGKSNQPQHF	TGTGCCAGCAGTGAACATGTGACGGGGAAAAGCAATCAGCCCCAGCATTTT
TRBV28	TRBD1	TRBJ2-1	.	CASSGTGHYNEQFF	TGTGCCAGCAGCGGGACAGGGCACTACAATGAGCAGTTCTTC
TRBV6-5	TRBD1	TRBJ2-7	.	CASTKGTGLYEQYF	TGTGCCAGCACCAAGGGGACAGGGCTCTACGAGCAGTACTTC
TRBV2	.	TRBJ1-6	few	CASKSSYNSPLHF	TGTGCCAGCAAAAGCTCCTATAATTCACCCCTCCACTTT
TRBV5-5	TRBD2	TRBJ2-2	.	CASSSSTSGTGELFF	TGTGCCAGCAGCTCGTCCACTAGCGGCACCGGGGAGCTGTTTTTT
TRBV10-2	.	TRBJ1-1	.	CASTGGVGNTEAFF	TGCGCCAGCACCGGGGGTGTGGGGAACACTGAAGCTTTCTTT
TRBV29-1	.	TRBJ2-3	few	CSVHGTLIDTQYF	TGCAGCGTCCACGGGACACTCATTGATACGCAGTATTTT
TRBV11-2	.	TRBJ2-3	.	CASSLDLVGTDTQYF	TGTGCCAGCAGCTTGGACCTGGTGGGCACAGATACGCAGTATTTT
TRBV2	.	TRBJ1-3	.	CASSQQTSGNTIYF	TGTGCCAGCAGTCAACAGACCTCTGGAAACACCATATATTTT
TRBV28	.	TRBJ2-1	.	CASSLRGSGSSYNEQFF	TGTGCCAGCAGTTTACGAGGTAGCGGATCCTCCTACAATGAGCAGTTCTTC
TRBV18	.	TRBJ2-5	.	CASSPPGPYQETQYF	TGTGCCAGCTCACCCCCGGGTCCGTACCAAGAGACCCAGTACTTC
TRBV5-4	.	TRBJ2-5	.	CASSSGERQETQYF	TGTGCCAGCAGCTCGGGCGAGCGTCAAGAGACCCAGTACTTC
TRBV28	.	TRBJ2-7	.	CASSGGPYEQYF	TGTGCCAGCAGTGGCGGGCCTTACGAGCAGTACTTC
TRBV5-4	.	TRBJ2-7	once	CASSLVSLDEQYF	TGTGCCAGCAGCTTGGTCAGCCTCGATGAGCAGTACTTC
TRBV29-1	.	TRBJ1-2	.	CSSRVGPNYGYTF	TGCAGCTCCCGGGTCGGCCCTAACTATGGCTACACCTTC
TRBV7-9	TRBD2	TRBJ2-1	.	CASSLRLAGGDEQFF	TGTGCCAGCAGCTTGAGACTAGCGGGCGGGGATGAGCAGTTCTTC
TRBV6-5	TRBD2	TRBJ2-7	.	CASTPEGGSSYEQYF	TGTGCCAGCACCCCAGAGGGCGGGAGCTCCTACGAGCAGTACTTC
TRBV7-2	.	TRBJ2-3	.	CASSFSTPPDTQYF	TGTGCCAGCAGCTTTAGTACTCCCCCAGATACGCAGTATTTT
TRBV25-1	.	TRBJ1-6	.	CASSTRESSSYNSPLHF	TGTGCCAGCAGTACCCGGGAATCAAGCTCCTATAATTCACCCCTCCACTTT
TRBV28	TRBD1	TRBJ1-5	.	CASSLRDRGRNQPQHF	TGTGCCAGCAGTCTCCGGGACAGGGGGCGAAATCAGCCCCAGCATTTT
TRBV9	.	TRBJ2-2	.	CASSPRGGNAGELFF	TGTGCCAGCAGCCCCAGGGGGGGGAACGCCGGGGAGCTGTTTTTT
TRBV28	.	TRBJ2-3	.	CASSLPGGGTDTQYF	TGTGCCAGCAGTTTACCTGGGGGTGGCACAGATACGCAGTATTTT